The rows below give T cell receptor beta chains drawn from one sample of a study of cytomegalovirus exposure and HLA in healthy donors. Some clones are missing from TCRdb's copy, which holds only in-frame ones; the method was immunoSEQ multiplex PCR. The sample lists about 160,000 clones, approximately 88% occurring once. The sample comprised PBMCs. Receptors originate from a woman aged 25 to 39 in good health and CMV-seronegative. Each CDR3 is given with its conserved first and last residue. The D gene is left open where the match is weak. Size is omitted from some rows. Given values are once, few, many or a class for expanded clones.

J gene,V gene,D gene,clone size,CDR3 protein,CDR3 DNA
TRBJ2-1,TRBV7-2,TRBD2,-,CASSLGLAAGGEQFF,TGTGCCAGCAGCTTAGGACTAGCGGCTGGAGGTGAGCAGTTCTTC
TRBJ1-5,TRBV7-2,-,-,CASSSRQAQGQPQHF,TGTGCCAGCAGCTCCCGACAGGCCCAGGGGCAGCCCCAGCATTTT
TRBJ1-5,TRBV2,TRBD1,-,CATTGGQGAFNQPQHF,TGTGCCACTACAGGGGGACAGGGGGCTTTCAATCAGCCCCAGCATTTT
TRBJ2-3,TRBV6-1,TRBD1,-,CASSERTGSSTDTQYF,TGTGCCAGCAGTGAAAGGACAGGTTCTAGCACAGATACGCAGTATTTT
TRBJ2-2,TRBV6-5,TRBD1,-,CASRIQGSGELFF,TGTGCCAGCAGGATACAGGGGTCCGGGGAGCTGTTTTTT
TRBJ1-1,TRBV27,-,-,CASGQTMNTEAFF,TGTGCCAGTGGACAAACCATGAACACTGAAGCTTTCTTT
TRBJ2-1,TRBV7-9,-,-,CASSDRTYNEQFF,TGTGCCAGCAGCGACAGAACCTACAATGAGCAGTTCTTC
TRBJ1-4,TRBV15,-,-,CATSRGLSQDNEKLFF,TGTGCCACCAGCAGGGGCCTGTCCCAAGATAATGAAAAACTGTTTTTT
TRBJ2-2,TRBV5-6,-,-,CASSLVVSGNTGELFF,TGTGCCAGCAGCTTGGTCGTTAGCGGGAACACCGGGGAGCTGTTTTTT
TRBJ2-7,TRBV19,TRBD2,-,CASSILSGSYEQYF,TGTGCCAGTAGTATACTTAGCGGGTCCTACGAGCAGTACTTC
TRBJ2-7,TRBV5-1,TRBD1,-,CASREGTGPIYEQYF,TGCGCCAGCAGGGAGGGGACAGGGCCAATATACGAGCAGTACTTC
TRBJ1-2,TRBV7-9,-,-,CASSLERVGLYGYTF,TGTGCCAGCAGCTTAGAACGTGTTGGCCTCTATGGCTACACCTTC
TRBJ2-3,TRBV28,-,-,CASSLPQMDTQYF,TGTGCCAGCAGTTTACCCCAGATGGATACGCAGTATTTT
TRBJ1-2,TRBV9,-,-,CASSLTLLGLAGGYTF,TGTGCCAGCAGCCTAACGCTTCTCGGACTAGCAGGTGGCTACACCTTC
TRBJ1-2,TRBV19,-,-,CASSARGGASNYGYTF,TGTGCCAGTAGTGCCCGGGGGGGGGCGTCGAACTATGGCTACACCTTC
TRBJ1-5,TRBV6-1,-,few,CASSEAPGVGYQPQHF,TGTGCCAGCAGTGAAGCACCGGGGGTTGGTTATCAGCCCCAGCATTTT
TRBJ1-1,TRBV29-1,-,-,CSGRRGPATEAFF,TGCAGCGGAAGGAGGGGCCCCGCGACTGAAGCTTTCTTT
TRBJ2-3,TRBV18,TRBD1,-,CASSPLGQTTDTQYF,TGTGCCAGCTCACCACTGGGACAGACCACAGATACGCAGTATTTT
TRBJ2-1,TRBV5-1,TRBD2,-,CASSPPSGNEQFF,TGCGCCAGCAGCCCGCCTAGCGGGAATGAGCAGTTCTTC
TRBJ2-5,TRBV5-6,TRBD1,once,CASSLGGQGLETQYF,TGTGCCAGCAGCTTGGGTGGACAGGGTTTAGAGACCCAGTACTTC
TRBJ1-2,TRBV9,TRBD1,-,CASSGDRYGYTF,TGTGCCAGCAGCGGGGACAGGTATGGCTACACCTTC
TRBJ2-7,TRBV7-6,-,-,CASSYRAPYEQYF,TGTGCCAGCTCCTACAGGGCTCCCTACGAGCAGTACTTC
TRBJ1-6,TRBV19,-,-,CASSQGSGSPLHF,TGTGCCAGTAGTCAGGGGTCCGGTTCACCCCTCCACTTT
TRBJ1-1,TRBV7-9,-,-,CATRSPWGQGTEAFF,TGTGCCACCCGCTCCCCGTGGGGCCAGGGGACTGAAGCTTTCTTT
TRBJ2-7,TRBV5-1,TRBD2,-,CASSLEPAGKSYEQYF,TGCGCCAGCAGCTTGGAGCCAGCGGGGAAATCCTACGAGCAGTACTTC
TRBJ2-7,TRBV27,-,-,CASSSTGTYEQYF,TGTGCCAGCAGTTCTACAGGGACCTACGAGCAGTACTTC
TRBJ2-6,TRBV28,TRBD1,-,CASSPEGQGARGANVLTF,TGTGCCAGCAGTCCCGAGGGACAGGGGGCGCGCGGGGCCAACGTCCTGACTTTC
TRBJ1-5,TRBV2,TRBD1,-,CASSDGGTGASNQPQHF,TGTGCCAGCAGTGACGGAGGGACAGGAGCTAGCAATCAGCCCCAGCATTTT
TRBJ1-5,TRBV10-3,-,few,CAISAGQLDQPQHF,TGTGCCATCAGTGCCGGACAGTTAGACCAGCCCCAGCATTTT
TRBJ2-2,TRBV6-1,TRBD1,-,CASSPDRGSGELFF,TGTGCCAGCAGTCCAGACAGGGGATCCGGGGAGCTGTTTTTT
TRBJ2-3,TRBV9,-,-,CASSVVESTDTQYF,TGTGCCAGCAGCGTAGTTGAGAGCACAGATACGCAGTATTTT
TRBJ2-4,TRBV5-4,-,-,CASSHRSGNIQYF,TGTGCCAGCAGCCATCGGTCGGGTAACATTCAGTACTTC
TRBJ2-2,TRBV7-2,TRBD1,-,CASSLALGQGNTGELFF,TGTGCCAGCAGCTTAGCGCTAGGACAGGGGAACACCGGGGAGCTGTTTTTT
TRBJ2-3,TRBV19,-,-,CASSRKGRGTDTQYF,TGTGCCAGTAGTAGGAAGGGGCGAGGCACAGATACGCAGTATTTT
TRBJ1-4,TRBV6-6,-,-,CASSFQPGEKLFF,TGTGCCAGCAGTTTTCAGCCCGGGGAAAAACTGTTTTTT
TRBJ2-7,TRBV27,-,once,CASSLTRASSYEQYF,TGTGCCAGCAGTTTAACCAGGGCGAGCTCCTACGAGCAGTACTTC
TRBJ2-4,TRBV5-1,TRBD2,-,CASSLGLGASGLGYRNIQYF,TGCGCCAGCAGCTTGGGATTGGGGGCTAGCGGGCTCGGGTATAGGAACATTCAGTACTTC
TRBJ1-2,TRBV7-9,-,-,CASSLGQGGSNGYTF,TGTGCCAGCAGCTTAGGGCAGGGCGGAAGCAATGGCTACACCTTC
TRBJ2-7,TRBV5-1,-,-,CASSLEGDEQYF,TGCGCCAGCAGCTTAGAGGGTGACGAGCAGTACTTC